Below are 3 T cell receptor beta chains sequenced from a single sample in a study of beta chain features in type 1 diabetes. Expressed TCRB transcripts were sequenced because the isolated RNA had all been reverse transcribed beforehand. The protocol was immunoSEQ multiplex PCR, while the TCRdb copy is restricted to in-frame clones and leaves out a portion. There are around 250,000 clones in the sample; roughly 13% occur only once, and almost 0.02% lies in the top ten. For these TCRs, the target antigens are not known. Study-wide points: Shortening that was moderate but significant affected the TCRB CDR3s of Type 1 diabetes patients in all four CD4+ subsets.

What was sequenced was naive CD4+ T cells from blood. The origin of the receptors is a man aged 30-40 years with type 1 diabetes.

This clone was counted between two and nine times. The CDR3, as DNA: TGTGCCACCTTAGCGGGAGGGCCTTACGAGCAGTACTTC. Its protein product is CATLAGGPYEQYF. The V and J genes are TRBV25-1 and TRBJ2-5; 11 nucleotides agree with TRBD2. TRBJ2-7 explains the end of the DNA better; the J call may be wrong. This CDR3 comprises 13 residues. Germline V gene sequence: CDR1 MGHDK, CDR2 SYGVNS.

There are a few counts of this clone. This chain links TRBV4-1 with TRBJ2-5; TRBD2 matches 7 bases. The CDR3 covers 16 residues. V shed 2 bases and J 5 bases; nucleotides not matched to a gene: 11. Per germline, CDR1 MGHRA and CDR2 YSYEKL. CDR3 residues: CASSQSQSAGRETQYF. In nucleotides, the CDR3 is TGCGCCAGCAGCCAATCCCAGTCAGCGGGAAGGGAGACCCAGTACTTC.

The chain couples TRBV9 to TRBJ1-1; D is uncertain. The CDR3 totals 14 residues. V lost 0 bases, J lost 7 bases, and 13 bases lay in between. CDR1 SGDLS and CDR2 YYNGEE come from the germline V gene. The CDR3 bases are TGTGCCAGCAGCGTAGGTTTGACGGCGGATGAAGCTTTCTTT. It is translated as CASSVGLTADEAFF.